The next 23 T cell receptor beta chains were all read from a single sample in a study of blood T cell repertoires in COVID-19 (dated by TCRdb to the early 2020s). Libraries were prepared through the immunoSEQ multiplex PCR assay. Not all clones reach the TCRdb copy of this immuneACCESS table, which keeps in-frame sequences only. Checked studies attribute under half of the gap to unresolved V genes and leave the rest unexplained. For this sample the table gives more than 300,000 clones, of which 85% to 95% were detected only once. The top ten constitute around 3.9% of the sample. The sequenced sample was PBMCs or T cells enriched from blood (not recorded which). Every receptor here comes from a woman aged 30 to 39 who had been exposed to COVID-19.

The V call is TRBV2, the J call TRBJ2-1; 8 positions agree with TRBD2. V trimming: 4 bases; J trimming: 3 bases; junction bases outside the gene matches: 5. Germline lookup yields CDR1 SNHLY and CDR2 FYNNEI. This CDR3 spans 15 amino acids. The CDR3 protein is CASSVASGGYNEQFF. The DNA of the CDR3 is TGTGCCAGCAGTGTTGCGAGCGGGGGCTACAATGAGCAGTTCTTC.

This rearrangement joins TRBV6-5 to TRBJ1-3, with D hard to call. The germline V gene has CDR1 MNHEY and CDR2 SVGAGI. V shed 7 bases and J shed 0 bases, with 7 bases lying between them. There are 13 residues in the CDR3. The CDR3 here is CASIRGSGNTIYF. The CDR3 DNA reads TGTGCCAGCATTCGAGGCTCTGGAAACACCATATATTTT.

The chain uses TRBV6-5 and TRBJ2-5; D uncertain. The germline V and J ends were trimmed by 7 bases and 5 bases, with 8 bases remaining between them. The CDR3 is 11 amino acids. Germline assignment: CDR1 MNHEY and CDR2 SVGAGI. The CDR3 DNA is TGTGCCAGCACCGACGGGGAGACCCAGTACTTC. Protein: CASTDGETQYF.

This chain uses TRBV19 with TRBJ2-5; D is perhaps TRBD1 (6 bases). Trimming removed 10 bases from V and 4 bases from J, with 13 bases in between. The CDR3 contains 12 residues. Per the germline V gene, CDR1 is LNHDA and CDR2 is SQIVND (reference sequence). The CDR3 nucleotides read TGTGCCACCGGTTTCAGGGGAGAGACCCAGTACTTC. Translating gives CATGFRGETQYF. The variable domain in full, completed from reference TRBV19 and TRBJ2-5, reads DGGITQSPKYLFRKEGQNVTLSCEQNLNHDAMYWYRQDPGQGLRLIYYSQIVNDFQKGDIAEGYSVSREKKESFPLTVTSAQKNPTAFYLCATGFRGETQYFGPGTRLLVL.

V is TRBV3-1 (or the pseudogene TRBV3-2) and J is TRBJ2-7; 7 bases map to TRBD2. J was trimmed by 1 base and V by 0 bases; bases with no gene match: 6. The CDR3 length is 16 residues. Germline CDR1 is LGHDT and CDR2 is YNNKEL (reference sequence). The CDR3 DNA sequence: TGTGCCAGCAGCCAAGATGGCAGGGAGGGGTCCTACGAGCAGTACTTC. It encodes CASSQDGREGSYEQYF.

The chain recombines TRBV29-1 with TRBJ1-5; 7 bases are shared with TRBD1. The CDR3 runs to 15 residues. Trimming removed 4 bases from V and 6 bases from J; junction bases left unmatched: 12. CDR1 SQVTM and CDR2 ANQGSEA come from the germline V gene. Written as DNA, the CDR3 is TGCAGCGTTGCGGATCAACAGGGGCTATCTCAGCCCCAGCATTTT. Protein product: CSVADQQGLSQPQHF.

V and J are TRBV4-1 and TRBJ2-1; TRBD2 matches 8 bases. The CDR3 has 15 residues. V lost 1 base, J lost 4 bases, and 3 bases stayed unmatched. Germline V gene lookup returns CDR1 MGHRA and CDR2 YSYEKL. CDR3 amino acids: CASSQGVAGYNEQFF. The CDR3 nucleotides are TGCGCCAGCAGCCAAGGGGTAGCGGGGTACAATGAGCAGTTCTTC.

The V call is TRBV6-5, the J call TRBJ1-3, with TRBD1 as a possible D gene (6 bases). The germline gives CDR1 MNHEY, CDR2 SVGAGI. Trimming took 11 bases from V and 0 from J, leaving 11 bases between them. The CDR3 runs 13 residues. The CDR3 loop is CAAGAISGNTIYF. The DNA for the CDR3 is TGTGCCGCAGGGGCTATCTCTGGAAACACCATATATTTT.

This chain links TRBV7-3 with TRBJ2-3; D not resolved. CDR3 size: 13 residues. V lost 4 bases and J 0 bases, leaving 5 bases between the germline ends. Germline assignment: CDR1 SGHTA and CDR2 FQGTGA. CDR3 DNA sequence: TGTGCCAGCAGCTCTACGAGCACAGATACGCAGTATTTT. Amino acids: CASSSTSTDTQYF.

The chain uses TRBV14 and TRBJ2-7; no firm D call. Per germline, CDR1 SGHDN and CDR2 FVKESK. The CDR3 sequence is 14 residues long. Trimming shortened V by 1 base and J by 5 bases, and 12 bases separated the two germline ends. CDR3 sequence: CASSQGRFENEQYF. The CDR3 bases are TGTGCCAGCAGCCAAGGCAGGTTTGAGAACGAGCAGTACTTC.

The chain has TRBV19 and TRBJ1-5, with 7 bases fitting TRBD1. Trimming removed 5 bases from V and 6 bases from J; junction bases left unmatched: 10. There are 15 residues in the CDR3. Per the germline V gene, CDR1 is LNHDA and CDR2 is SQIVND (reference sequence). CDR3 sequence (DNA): TGTGCCAGTAGTGTCCCCCCAGGGGGAGGTCAGCCCCAGCATTTT. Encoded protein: CASSVPPGGGQPQHF.

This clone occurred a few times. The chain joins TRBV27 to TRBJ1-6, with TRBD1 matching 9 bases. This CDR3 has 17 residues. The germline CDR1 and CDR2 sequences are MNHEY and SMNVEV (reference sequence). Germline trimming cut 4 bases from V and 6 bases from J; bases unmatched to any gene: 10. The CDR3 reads CASSSGQGKGSNSPLHF. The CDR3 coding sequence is TGTGCCAGCAGTTCGGGACAGGGAAAAGGCTCTAATTCACCCCTCCACTTT.

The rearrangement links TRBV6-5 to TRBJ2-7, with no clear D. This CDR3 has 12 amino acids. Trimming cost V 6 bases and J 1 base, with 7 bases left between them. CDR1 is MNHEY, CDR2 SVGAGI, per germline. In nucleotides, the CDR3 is TGTGCCAGCAGACGGGTGTCCTACGAGCAGTACTTC. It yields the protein CASRRVSYEQYF.

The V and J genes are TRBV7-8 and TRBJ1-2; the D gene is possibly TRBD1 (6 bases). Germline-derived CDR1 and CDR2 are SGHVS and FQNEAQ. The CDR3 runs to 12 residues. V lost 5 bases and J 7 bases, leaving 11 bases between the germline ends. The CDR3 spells CASSRTQGGYTF. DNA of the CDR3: TGTGCCAGCAGCCGGACACAGGGTGGCTACACCTTC.

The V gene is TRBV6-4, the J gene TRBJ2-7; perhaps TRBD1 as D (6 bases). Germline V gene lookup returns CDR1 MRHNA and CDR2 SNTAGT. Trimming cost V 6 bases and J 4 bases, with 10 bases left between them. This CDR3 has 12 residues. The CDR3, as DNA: TGTGCCAGCAGGCGAGGGGGATACGAGCAGTACTTC. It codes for CASRRGGYEQYF.

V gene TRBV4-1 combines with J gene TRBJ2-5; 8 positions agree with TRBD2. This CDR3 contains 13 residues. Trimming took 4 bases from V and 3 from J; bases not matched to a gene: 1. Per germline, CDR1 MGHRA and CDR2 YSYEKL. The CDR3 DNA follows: TGCGCCAGCAGCCTTAGCGGGGAAGAGACCCAGTACTTC. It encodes CASSLSGEETQYF.

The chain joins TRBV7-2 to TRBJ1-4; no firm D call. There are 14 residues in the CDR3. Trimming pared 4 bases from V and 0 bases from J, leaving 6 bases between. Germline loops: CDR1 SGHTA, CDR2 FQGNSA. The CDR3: CASSSTTTNEKLFF. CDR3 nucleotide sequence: TGTGCCAGCAGCTCGACAACAACTAATGAAAAACTGTTTTTT.

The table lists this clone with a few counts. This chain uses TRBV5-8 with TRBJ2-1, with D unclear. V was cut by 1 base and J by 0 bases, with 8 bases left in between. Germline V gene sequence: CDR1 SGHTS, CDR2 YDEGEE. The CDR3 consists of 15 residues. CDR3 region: CASSLHMISYNEQFF. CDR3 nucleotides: TGTGCCAGCAGCTTGCACATGATCTCCTACAATGAGCAGTTCTTC.

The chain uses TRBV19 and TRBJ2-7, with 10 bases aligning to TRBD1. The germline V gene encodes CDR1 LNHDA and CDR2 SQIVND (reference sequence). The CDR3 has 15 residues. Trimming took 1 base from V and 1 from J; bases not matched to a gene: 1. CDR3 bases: TGTGCCAGTAGTATAGGACAGGGGGCTTCCTACGAGCAGTACTTC. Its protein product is CASSIGQGASYEQYF. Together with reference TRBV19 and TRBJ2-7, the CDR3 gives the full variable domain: DGGITQSPKYLFRKEGQNVTLSCEQNLNHDAMYWYRQDPGQGLRLIYYSQIVNDFQKGDIAEGYSVSREKKESFPLTVTSAQKNPTAFYLCASSIGQGASYEQYFGPGTRLTVT.

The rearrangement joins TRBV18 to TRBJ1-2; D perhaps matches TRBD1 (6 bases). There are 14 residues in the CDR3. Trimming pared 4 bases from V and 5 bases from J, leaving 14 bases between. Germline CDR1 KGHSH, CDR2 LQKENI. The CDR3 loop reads CASSRGGPEYGYTF. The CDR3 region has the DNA TGTGCCAGCTCACGCGGGGGGCCCGAATATGGCTACACCTTC.

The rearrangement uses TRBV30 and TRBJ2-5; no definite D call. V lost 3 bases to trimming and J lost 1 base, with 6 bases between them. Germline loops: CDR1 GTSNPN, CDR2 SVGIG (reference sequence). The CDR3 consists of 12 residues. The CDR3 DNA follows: TGTGCCTGGAGGAGACTCCAAGAGACCCAGTACTTC. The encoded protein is CAWRRLQETQYF.

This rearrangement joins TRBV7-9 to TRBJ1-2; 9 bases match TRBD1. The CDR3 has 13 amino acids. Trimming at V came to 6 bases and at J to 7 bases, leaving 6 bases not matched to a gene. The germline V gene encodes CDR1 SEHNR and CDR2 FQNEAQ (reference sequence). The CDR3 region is CASRSGQGFGYTF. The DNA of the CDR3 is TGTGCCAGCAGGTCGGGACAGGGATTTGGCTACACCTTC.

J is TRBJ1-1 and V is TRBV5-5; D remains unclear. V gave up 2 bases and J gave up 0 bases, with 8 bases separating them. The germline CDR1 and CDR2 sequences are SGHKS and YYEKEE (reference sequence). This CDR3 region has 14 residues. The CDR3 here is CASSLRHMNTEAFF. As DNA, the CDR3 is TGTGCCAGCAGCTTACGACATATGAACACTGAAGCTTTCTTT. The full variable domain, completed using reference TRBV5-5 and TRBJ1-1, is DAGVTQSPTHLIKTRGQQVTLRCSPISGHKSVSWYQQVLGQGPQFIFQYYEKEERGRGNFPDRFSARQFPNYSSELNVNALLLGDSALYLCASSLRHMNTEAFFGQGTRLTVV.